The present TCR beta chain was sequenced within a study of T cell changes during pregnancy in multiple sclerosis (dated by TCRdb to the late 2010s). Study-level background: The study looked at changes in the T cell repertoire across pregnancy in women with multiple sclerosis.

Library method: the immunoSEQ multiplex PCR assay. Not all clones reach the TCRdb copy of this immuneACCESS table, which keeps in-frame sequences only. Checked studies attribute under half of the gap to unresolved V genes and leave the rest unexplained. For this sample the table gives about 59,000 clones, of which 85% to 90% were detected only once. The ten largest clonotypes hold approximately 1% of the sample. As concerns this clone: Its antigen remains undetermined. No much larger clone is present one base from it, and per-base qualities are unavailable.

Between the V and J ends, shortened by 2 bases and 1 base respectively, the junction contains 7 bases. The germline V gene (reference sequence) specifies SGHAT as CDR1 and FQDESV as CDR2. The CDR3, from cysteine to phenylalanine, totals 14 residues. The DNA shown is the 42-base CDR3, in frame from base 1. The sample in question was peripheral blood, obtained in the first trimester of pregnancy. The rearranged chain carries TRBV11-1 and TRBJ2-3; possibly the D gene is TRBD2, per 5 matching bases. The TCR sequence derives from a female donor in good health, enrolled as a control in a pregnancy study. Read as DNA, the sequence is TGTGCCAGCAGCTTAAATAGCGGCACAGATACGCAGTATTTT. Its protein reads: CASSLNSGTDTQYF.